One sample yielded the 6 T cell receptor beta chains listed below, sequenced in a study of control samples from healthy donors and cancer patients. This table comes from immunoSEQ multiplex PCR, and its TCRdb copy is limited to in-frame clones, with some not included. The repertoire holds over 90,000 clones, more than 85% seen once, with 19% in the top ten. Sequencing input: PBMCs. All receptors derive from a man in his fifties or sixties with lung cancer.

The gene calls are TRBV7-8 and TRBJ2-4; D remains ambiguous. CDR1 and CDR2 (germline): SGHVS, FQNEAQ. The V and J ends lost 1 base and 0 bases respectively, with 13 bases between them. The CDR3 is made up of 17 amino acids. The CDR3 region is CASSLDRTTRAKNIQYF. The CDR3 nucleotides read TGTGCCAGCAGCTTAGATCGGACGACGAGAGCCAAAAACATTCAGTACTTC.

The chain uses TRBV6-5 and TRBJ2-7; D might be TRBD2 (6 bases). The CDR3 sequence is 13 residues long. CDR1 and CDR2 from the germline V gene are MNHEY and SVGAGI. Trimming removed 7 bases from V and 5 bases from J, with 15 bases in between. Here the CDR3 DNA reads TGTGCCAGCACCCGACTAGGGTTGGACGAGCAGTACTTC. As protein: CASTRLGLDEQYF.

The chain recombines TRBV2 with TRBJ2-7; 7 nucleotides agree with TRBD1. CDR1 and CDR2 (germline): SNHLY, FYNNEI. The CDR3 is 17 amino acids. The V segment lost 2 bases and the J segment 7 bases; nucleotides outside the gene matches: 17. In DNA form, the CDR3 reads TGTGCCAGCAGTGAAAGAGCTGTCGGGACAGTCATGAAGGAGCAGTACGTC. Translated, it gives CASSERAVGTVMKEQYV.

This clone was observed once. The V gene is TRBV9, the J gene TRBJ2-7, with 8 bases identical to TRBD1. This CDR3 is 13 amino acids long. Germline CDR1 reads SGDLS; CDR2 reads YYNGEE. The trim removed 4 bases at V and 6 bases at J, leaving 6 bases unmatched. The CDR3 sequence is CASSTKTGVEQYF. DNA of the CDR3: TGTGCCAGCAGCACCAAGACAGGGGTCGAGCAGTACTTC.

The chain links TRBV5-1 to TRBJ1-1; TRBD1 might be the D (5 bases). The germline gives CDR1 SGHRS, CDR2 YFSETQ. The V and J ends lost 9 bases and 6 bases respectively, with 18 bases between them. This CDR3 is built from 13 residues. CDR3 region: CAIPARGVAEAFF. CDR3 sequence (DNA): TGCGCCATCCCGGCGCGGGGGGTTGCTGAAGCTTTCTTT.

This chain connects TRBV27 to TRBJ2-3, with unresolved D. Germline CDR1 reads MNHEY; CDR2 reads SMNVEV (reference sequence). V gave up 4 bases and J gave up 0 bases, with 11 bases separating them. The CDR3 has 15 amino acids. The chain's CDR3 is CASSSYSASTDTQYF. Written as DNA, the CDR3 is TGTGCCAGCAGTTCATACAGTGCTAGCACAGATACGCAGTATTTT.